This is a list of T cell receptor beta chains from one sample in a study of tumor-infiltrating lymphocytes in oesophageal squamous cell carcinoma. TCRdb reanalysed the PCR reads using MiXCR and keeps one entry per CDR3 protein. The repertoire holds some 16,000 distinct CDR3 sequences, with more than 50% as singletons. The sample taken for sequencing was esophageal tumor tissue. The source is a male donor with esophageal squamous cell carcinoma. The CDR3 runs from the conserved cysteine through the conserved F or W. The D gene is left open where the match is weak. Not all rows give a size; the values are once, few, many and, for expanded clones, a class.

TRBJ1-5,TRBD1,TRBV27,once,CASSEGDSHQPQHF,TGTGCCAGCAGTGAAGGGGACAGTCATCAGCCCCAGCATTTT
TRBJ2-3,-,TRBV7-6,few,CASSLIFWDTQYF,TGTGCCAGCAGCTTAATCTTCTGGGATACGCAGTATTTT
TRBJ2-1,-,TRBV27,-,CASSPNFPSIHNEQFF,TGTGCCAGCAGCCCTAACTTTCCTTCAATCCACAATGAGCAGTTCTTC
TRBJ2-3,-,TRBV7-2,few,CASSLGQVDTDTQYF,TGTGCCAGCAGCTTAGGTCAGGTGGACACAGATACGCAGTATTTT
TRBJ2-7,-,TRBV6-1,-,CASRPGLSYEQYF,TGTGCCAGCAGACCGGGGCTCTCCTACGAGCAGTACTTC
TRBJ2-1,-,TRBV12-3/TRBV12-4,-,CASSLAGAYNEQFF,TGTGCCAGCAGTTTAGCCGGGGCATACAATGAGCAGTTCTTC
TRBJ2-1,TRBD2,TRBV7-3,-,CASSLSFSSGNEQFF,TGTGCCAGCAGCTTAAGTTTTTCTAGCGGCAATGAGCAGTTCTTC
TRBJ2-7,-,TRBV7-2,-,CASSDRYEQYF,TGTGCCAGCAGCGACCGCTACGAGCAGTACTTC
TRBJ2-7,-,TRBV9,once,CASSARGARGQGYNEQYF,TGTGCCAGCAGCGCTCGGGGTGCCCGGGGGCAGGGCTACAATGAGCAGTACTTC
TRBJ2-1,TRBD2,TRBV12-5,-,CASGLVSEPGLPTTYNEQFF,TGTGCTAGTGGTTTGGTTTCGGAGCCGGGACTACCCACCACTTACAATGAGCAGTTCTTC
TRBJ2-5,-,TRBV4-1,many,CASSQDGVRVGGTQYF,TGCGCCAGCAGCCAAGACGGCGTAAGAGTAGGTGGGACCCAGTACTTC
TRBJ1-4,-,TRBV6-1,medium-sized,CASSEGGVANEKLFF,TGTGCCAGCAGTGAGGGGGGGGTGGCTAATGAAAAACTGTTTTTT
TRBJ2-7,-,TRBV11-2,-,CASSLGWAYEQYF,TGTGCCAGCAGCTTAGGGTGGGCATACGAGCAGTACTTC
TRBJ2-3,-,TRBV7-8,few,CASSLMGRFTDTQYF,TGTGCCAGCAGCTTAATGGGCCGATTCACAGATACGCAGTATTTT
TRBJ2-7,-,TRBV7-2,-,CASSLHYEQYF,TGTGCCAGCAGTCTCCACTACGAGCAGTACTTC
TRBJ2-6,-,TRBV24-1,once,CAADGGDAGANVLTF,TGTGCCGCCGACGGAGGGGATGCTGGGGCCAACGTCCTGACTTTC
TRBJ2-7,-,TRBV7-8,-,CASSFPGGAYEQYF,TGTGCCAGCAGCTTCCCAGGCGGAGCCTACGAGCAGTACTTC
TRBJ2-3,-,TRBV24-1,-,CATASGSSTDTQYF,TGTGCCACCGCTTCCGGTTCGAGCACAGATACGCAGTATTTT
TRBJ2-7,TRBD1,TRBV4-1,-,CASSFLGDRGNEQYF,TGCGCCAGCAGCTTTCTTGGGGACAGGGGGAACGAGCAGTACTTC
TRBJ2-1,TRBD1,TRBV6-2/TRBV6-3,once,CASSSQTGGNEQFF,TGTGCCAGCAGTTCCCAGACAGGGGGCAATGAGCAGTTCTTC
TRBJ1-1,-,TRBV28,many,CASSLDGTEAFF,TGTGCCAGCAGTTTAGATGGGACTGAAGCTTTCTTT
TRBJ2-5,-,TRBV6-6,few,CASSYSTGETQYF,TGTGCCAGCAGTTACTCGACCGGGGAGACCCAGTACTTC
TRBJ1-1,-,TRBV6-9,-,CASSYSLGGGTEAFF,TGTGCCAGCAGTTATTCACTGGGGGGAGGGACTGAAGCTTTCTTT
TRBJ2-1,TRBD1,TRBV11-2,-,CASSRGQASYNEQFF,TGTGCCAGCAGCCGGGGACAGGCCTCCTACAATGAGCAGTTCTTC
TRBJ1-5,TRBD1,TRBV6-1,-,CASSEDRGNQPQHF,TGTGCCAGCAGTGAGGACAGGGGAAATCAGCCCCAGCATTTT
TRBJ2-7,-,TRBV28,-,CASSLFPGSYEQYF,TGTGCCAGCAGTTTATTTCCCGGGTCCTACGAGCAGTACTTC
TRBJ2-1,TRBD2,TRBV2,many,CASKQRELDEQFF,TGTGCCAGCAAACAGCGGGAGTTAGATGAGCAGTTCTTC
TRBJ2-1,-,TRBV6-1,-,CASSKAGGAANYNEQFF,TGTGCCAGCAGCAAGGCCGGTGGAGCGGCCAACTACAATGAGCAGTTCTTC
TRBJ2-4,-,TRBV6-2/TRBV6-3,-,CASCLNPGTEQYF,TGTGCCAGCTGTCTGAACCCCGGGACGGAGCAGTACTTC
TRBJ2-1,TRBD2,TRBV7-2,-,CASSYSGTTQKQFF,TGTGCCAGCAGCTACTCCGGGACTACACAGAAGCAGTTCTTC
TRBJ2-5,-,TRBV10-3,-,CAISEGQINSPLHF,TGTGCCATCAGTGAAGGACAGATCAATTCACCCCTCCACTTC
TRBJ2-1,-,TRBV7-8,-,CASSLERQRPRGNEQFF,TGTGCCAGCAGCTTAGAACGGCAGCGGCCCCGGGGAAATGAGCAGTTCTTC
TRBJ2-5,-,TRBV7-2,-,CASSPRSSYQETQYF,TGTGCCAGCAGCCCCCGATCTTCGTACCAAGAGACCCAGTACTTC
TRBJ2-1,TRBD2,TRBV7-3,few,CASSRIGGGSTDTQFF,TGTGCCAGCAGCCGAATCGGCGGGGGGAGCACAGATACGCAGTTCTTC
TRBJ2-1,-,TRBV27,many,CASRNSGSDEQFF,TGTGCCAGCAGGAATAGCGGTTCTGATGAGCAGTTCTTC